Relative to its sample, the clone carrying this T cell receptor (beta chain) is medium-sized. Antigen unknown. Tregs were sorted as CD4+CD25+CD127-/low cells. Semi-nested PCR with Nested Universal Primer A followed constant-region reverse priming of full-length variable regions. A single record per CDR3 protein comes from TCRdb applying MiXCR to the 5' RACE reads. The sample comprises 62,000 or so distinct CDR3 sequences, approximately 27% of which are singletons, and roughly 2.3% rests with the top ten. CDR1 MNHNY and CDR2 SVGAGI come from the germline V gene (reference sequence). This CDR3 region has 12 residues. V lost 2 bases and J 8 bases, leaving 9 bases between the germline ends. Study results and limitations: Tumor Tregs overlapped most with tumor, then blood, naive CD4+ cells. Tumor memory CD4+ T cell TCR gene usage clustered with blood and lymph node memory CD4+ cells and lymph node naive CD4+ cells. The larger-cohort validation was restricted to a single TCR beta V-J rearrangement rather than whole repertoires.

The sequenced sample consisted of tumor-infiltrating Tregs sorted from the breast tumor. The clonotype comes from a female donor with breast cancer. The V call is TRBV6-6, the J call TRBJ1-2; possibly TRBD1 for D (5 bases). The CDR3: CASSYERGGYTF. CDR3 DNA sequence: TGTGCCAGCAGTTACGAGCGGGGGGGCTACACCTTC.